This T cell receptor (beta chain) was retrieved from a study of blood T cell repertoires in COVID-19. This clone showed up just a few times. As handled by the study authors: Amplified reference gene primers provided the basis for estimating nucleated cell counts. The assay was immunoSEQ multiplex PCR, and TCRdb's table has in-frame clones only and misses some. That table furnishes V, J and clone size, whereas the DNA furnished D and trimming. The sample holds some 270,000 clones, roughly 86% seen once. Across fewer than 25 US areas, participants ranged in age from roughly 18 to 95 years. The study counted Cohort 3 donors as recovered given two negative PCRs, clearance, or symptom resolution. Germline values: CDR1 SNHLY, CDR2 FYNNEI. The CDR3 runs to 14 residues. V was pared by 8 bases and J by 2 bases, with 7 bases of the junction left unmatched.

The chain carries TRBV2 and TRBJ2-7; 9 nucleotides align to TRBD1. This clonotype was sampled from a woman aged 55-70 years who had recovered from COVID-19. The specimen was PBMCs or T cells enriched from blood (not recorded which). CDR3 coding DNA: TGTGCCAGCCCGGGGACAGGGCTACCCTACGAGCAGTACTTC. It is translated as CASPGTGLPYEQYF.